This T cell receptor beta chain was sequenced during a study of T cells in Graves' hyperthyroidism and ophthalmopathy. Background on the study: Blood was drawn when the patient was first diagnosed and still untreated.

Amplified TCR beta CDR3 regions came from RNA transcripts. In the first-round RT-PCR of the TCR CDR3, the HTBI primer set was used. TCRdb independently ran MiXCR on the multiplex PCR reads; one entry per CDR3 protein. This repertoire shows approximately 590,000 distinct CDR3 sequences, 15% to 17% found once; its top ten account for under 7.5%. Uncontrolled infections, other autoimmune diseases, pregnancy or lactation led to exclusion of patients. Thyroid ultrasound, orbital computed tomography, clinical symptoms, and serum thyroxine and TRAb underpinned diagnoses. A note on this clonotype: Its target is unknown.

General observations from the study: The model predicted ophthalmopathy a median approximately 6 months before onset.

Germline values: CDR1 SGHRS, CDR2 YFSETQ. V dropped 0 bases and J dropped 5 bases, with 14 bases sitting between them. The CDR3 is 15 residues long. The receptor comes from a woman under 40 with Graves' hyperthyroidism. Sample: blood. The chain uses TRBV5-1 and TRBJ1-2; the D is unclear. This CDR3 is CASSLGPKAEYGYTF. In nucleotides, the CDR3 is TGCGCCAGCAGCTTGGGACCAAAAGCGGAATATGGCTACACCTTC.